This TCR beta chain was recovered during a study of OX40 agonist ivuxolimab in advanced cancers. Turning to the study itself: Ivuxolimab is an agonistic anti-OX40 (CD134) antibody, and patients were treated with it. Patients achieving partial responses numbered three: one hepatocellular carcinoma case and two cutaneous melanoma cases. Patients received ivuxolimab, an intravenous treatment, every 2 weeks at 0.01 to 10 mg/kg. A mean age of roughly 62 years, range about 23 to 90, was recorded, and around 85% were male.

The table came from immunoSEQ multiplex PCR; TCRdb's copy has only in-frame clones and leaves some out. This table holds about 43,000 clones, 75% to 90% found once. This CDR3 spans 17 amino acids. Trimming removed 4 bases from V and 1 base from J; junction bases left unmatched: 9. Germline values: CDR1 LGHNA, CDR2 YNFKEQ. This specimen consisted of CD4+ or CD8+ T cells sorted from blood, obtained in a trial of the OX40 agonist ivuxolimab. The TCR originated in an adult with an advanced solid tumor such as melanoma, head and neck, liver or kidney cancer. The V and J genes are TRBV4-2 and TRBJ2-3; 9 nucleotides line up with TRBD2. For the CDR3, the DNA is TGTGCCAGCAGCCTCCTGGCGGGAGGGCGCGGCACAGATACGCAGTATTTT. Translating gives CASSLLAGGRGTDTQYF.